What follows is one T cell receptor (beta chain) and its context. Its target antigen remains unknown. Base qualities are not at hand, and no much larger clone is one base apart. This entry is derived from a study of technical replicates of blood from several donors (dated by TCRdb to about 2017). The receptor library was made with the immunoSEQ multiplex PCR assay. The clones in this table, taken by TCRdb from immuneACCESS, are in-frame only. Not every clone is retained; where verified, under half of the shortfall comes from an unresolved V gene, and the cause of the rest is unknown. The sample includes about 82,000 clones, with about 94% observed a single time. Around 0.37% of the sample lies in the top ten. Via the germline V gene (reference sequence), CDR1 is MNHEY and CDR2 SMNVEV. Here V drops 0 bases and J drops 7 bases, and the junction holds 6 bases not matched to any gene. Including the terminal cysteine and phenylalanine, the CDR3 comprises 16 residues. The entry retains the CDR3 DNA only, 48 bases that are in frame from base 1.

The chain joins TRBV27 to TRBJ2-2; TRBD1 fits 9 bases in the junction. The clonotype comes from a human donor in good health. The sequencing input was T cells isolated from PBMCs. This receptor carries the CDR3 CASSLSGTGIGGELFF. The DNA is TGTGCCAGCAGTTTATCGGGGACAGGGATCGGCGGGGAGCTGTTTTTT.